Shown below are 9 T cell receptor beta chains from a single sample sequenced in a study of T cell responses to AZD1222 COVID-19 vaccine. Profiled with immunoSEQ multiplex PCR; TCRdb holds only in-frame clones, not every one. This sample has approximately 150,000 clones, with about 91% found just once. The source was peripheral blood, collected on day 0 of MenACWY control vaccination. The receptor source for this set is an adult in good health.

This clone came up once. This chain connects TRBV9 to TRBJ1-1, with D perhaps TRBD1 (5 bases). The CDR3 length is 14 residues. The V and J ends lost 1 base and 7 bases respectively, with 14 bases between them. In germline, CDR1 is SGDLS, CDR2 YYNGEE. Here the CDR3 reads CASSVKMGLGEAFF. The CDR3 DNA sequence: TGTGCCAGCAGCGTAAAAATGGGGCTGGGTGAAGCTTTCTTT.

As regards this clone: The identical CDR3 is also encoded by other nucleotide sequences in the sample. The rearrangement joins TRBV28 to TRBJ2-7; weak D call: TRBD2 (6 bases). V was clipped by 6 bases and J by 0 bases, with 12 bases between them. The CDR3 loop spans 14 amino acids. Germline V gene lookup returns CDR1 MDHEN and CDR2 SYDVKM. CDR3 residues: CASSPPGSSYEQYF. CDR3 nucleotide sequence: TGTGCCAGCAGCCCTCCCGGGAGCTCCTACGAGCAGTACTTC. The entire variable domain, with the rest obtained from reference TRBV28 and TRBJ2-7, is as follows: DVKVTQSSRYLVKRTGEKVFLECVQDMDHENMFWYRQDPGLGLRLIYFSYDVKMKEKGDIPEGYSVSREKKERFSLILESASTNQTSMYLCASSPPGSSYEQYFGPGTRLTVT.

This sequence joins TRBV29-1 and TRBJ2-1; TRBD2 might be the D (6 bases). The length of the CDR3 is 15 residues. The V end was cut by 1 base, the J end by 7 bases, with 17 bases between. Germline V lookup: CDR1 SQVTM, CDR2 ANQGSEA. The CDR3: CSVEVRLGSWNEQFF. The CDR3 DNA reads TGCAGCGTTGAAGTGAGACTAGGTTCATGGAATGAGCAGTTCTTC.

The chain couples TRBV7-2 to TRBJ1-2, with a possible D match to TRBD1 (5 bases). V lost 5 bases, J lost 8 bases, and 12 bases lay in between. Germline assignment: CDR1 SGHTA and CDR2 FQGNSA. The CDR3 runs to 12 residues. CDR3 coding DNA: TGTGCCAGCAGCGACCGACAGCAGGGCTACACCTTC. As protein: CASSDRQQGYTF.

The chain joins TRBV27 to TRBJ1-6, with 8 bases identical to TRBD1. The V gene's germline CDR1 is MNHEY and CDR2 SMNVEV (reference sequence). With V trimmed by 6 bases and J by 3 bases, 4 bases remained unmatched. This CDR3 has 15 amino acids. The CDR3 is CASRTDRDYNSPLHF. The DNA of the CDR3 is TGTGCCAGCAGGACGGACAGGGACTATAATTCACCCCTCCACTTT.

The chain joins TRBV5-4 to TRBJ1-1; D is undetermined. Trimming removed 4 bases at V and 1 base at J, with 11 bases between. This CDR3 is built from 14 residues. Germline V gene lookup returns CDR1 SGHNT and CDR2 YYREEE (reference sequence). This CDR3 is CASSRPRENTEAFF. CDR3 in DNA: TGTGCCAGCAGCCGACCTAGGGAGAACACTGAAGCTTTCTTT.

The rearrangement joins TRBV24-1 to TRBJ1-5; D might be TRBD1 (6 bases). Germline values: CDR1 KGHDR, CDR2 SFDVKD. Trimming shortened V by 7 bases and J by 3 bases, and 12 bases separated the two germline ends. This CDR3 is 14 amino acids long. CDR3 DNA: TGTGCCACCAGGGGGGCGGGGTCCAATCAGCCCCAGCATTTT. Translation: CATRGAGSNQPQHF.

With respect to this clone: Relative to the germline gene, one junction end is altered; a read error may explain this. The V call is TRBV5-1, the J call TRBJ1-2; TRBD1 might be the D (5 bases). CDR1 is SGHRS, CDR2 YFSETQ, per germline. The length of the CDR3 is 18 residues. The CDR3 is CASTLGVRAGTSNYGYTF. Here the CDR3 DNA reads TGCGCCAGCACCTTGGGGGTTCGAGCAGGGACTTCTAACTATGGCTACACCTTC.

V is TRBV27 and J is TRBJ2-6, with no clear D. The CDR3 runs to 15 residues. CDR1 MNHEY and CDR2 SMNVEV come from the germline V gene (reference sequence). V gave up 5 bases and J gave up 1 base, with 9 bases separating them. CDR3 protein: CASSPMGSGANVLTF. CDR3 nucleotides: TGTGCCAGCAGTCCTATGGGGTCTGGGGCCAACGTCCTGACTTTC.